These 15 T cell receptor beta chains originate from one sample sequenced in a study of T cells in Graves' hyperthyroidism and ophthalmopathy. Amplification of TCR beta CDR3 regions used RNA as the template. During a first-round RT-PCR of the TCR CDR3, the HTBI primer set was used. TCRdb redid the calling of the multiplex PCR reads with MiXCR, one entry per CDR3 protein. The table includes a few hundred thousand distinct CDR3 sequences, roughly 16% detected once. The specimen sequenced was blood. The receptor set was obtained from a woman in her 30s with Graves' ophthalmopathy.

J is TRBJ1-5 and V is TRBV24-1, with D perhaps matching TRBD1 (5 bases). This CDR3 is 13 amino acids long. Germline assignment: CDR1 KGHDR and CDR2 SFDVKD. V lost 10 bases, J lost 1 base, and 10 bases lay in between. The CDR3 loop is CATNRDSNQPQHF. The CDR3 region has the DNA TGTGCCACGAACCGGGACAGCAATCAGCCCCAGCATTTT.

This clonotype was counted ten times or more. CDR3 protein: CASSSATGNSYEQYF. For the CDR3, the DNA is TGTGCCAGCAGCTCAGCTACAGGGAACTCCTACGAGCAGTACTTC. The V call is TRBV7-6, the J call TRBJ2-7; weak D call: TRBD1 (6 bases). Looked up from germline, CDR1 is SGHVS and CDR2 is FNYEAQ. This CDR3 region has 15 residues. The germline V and J ends were trimmed by 4 bases and 0 bases, with 13 bases remaining between them.

In its sample, this clonotype was seen many times. The chain is built from TRBV28 and TRBJ1-1; 7 positions match TRBD1. V dropped 2 bases and J dropped 1; count of bases not matched to a gene: 4. CDR3 length: 15 residues. CDR1 is MDHEN, CDR2 SYDVKM, per germline. In DNA, the CDR3 is TGTGCCAGCAGTTTAGATAACAGGGGGAACACTGAAGCTTTCTTT. Its translation: CASSLDNRGNTEAFF.

This clonotype came up many times. The gene calls are TRBV20-1 and TRBJ2-7, with D perhaps being TRBD1 or TRBD2 (5 bases each). The V end was cut by 5 bases, the J end by 0 bases, with 11 bases between. The CDR3 totals 13 residues. Looked up from germline, CDR1 is DFQATT and CDR2 is SNEGSKA (reference sequence). CDR3 in DNA: TGCAGTGCTTGGGGGAATAACTCCTACGAGCAGTACTTC. It yields the protein CSAWGNNSYEQYF.

This clonotype showed up many times. For the CDR3, the DNA is TGTGCCAGCCTTGGGATACAGGATCTGAATCTTGGCTACACCTTC. Its translation: CASLGIQDLNLGYTF. The V and J genes are TRBV27 and TRBJ1-2, with D perhaps matching TRBD1 (5 bases). Germline-derived CDR1 and CDR2 are MNHEY and SMNVEV (reference sequence). Trimming left V 8 bases short and J 7 bases short, with 23 bases between. This CDR3 comprises 15 residues.

In its sample, this clonotype was seen a few times. The rearrangement links TRBV5-1 to TRBJ2-3; 10 positions match TRBD2. Germline assignment: CDR1 SGHRS and CDR2 YFSETQ. V trimming: 0 bases; J trimming: 0 bases; junction bases outside the gene matches: 4. This CDR3 spans 17 amino acids. The DNA for the CDR3 is TGCGCCAGCAGCTTGGATCGGACTAGCGGTAGCACAGATACGCAGTATTTT. It translates to CASSLDRTSGSTDTQYF. Supplemented by reference TRBV5-1 and TRBJ2-3, the full variable domain reads KAGVTQTPRYLIKTRGQQVTLSCSPISGHRSVSWYQQTPGQGLQFLFEYFSETQRNKGNFPGRFSGRQFSNSRSEMNVSTLELGDSALYLCASSLDRTSGSTDTQYFGPGTRLTVL.

The genes are TRBV27 and TRBJ2-1; 7 nucleotides agree with TRBD1. Germline V CDR1 and CDR2: MNHEY, SMNVEV (reference sequence). This CDR3 is built from 14 residues. V lost 7 bases, J lost 3 bases, and 6 bases stayed unmatched. CDR3 residues: CASTLTGNYNEQFF. The CDR3 DNA follows: TGTGCCAGCACCTTGACAGGGAACTACAATGAGCAGTTCTTC.

V gene TRBV9 combines with J gene TRBJ2-1, with a tentative D call TRBD2 (6 bases). This CDR3 spans 16 amino acids. The V gene lost 3 bases and the J gene lost 4 bases, with 17 bases spanning the gap. The germline gives CDR1 SGDLS, CDR2 YYNGEE. The DNA for the CDR3 is TGTGCCAGCAGCGACGCACAAGTGGGAGGTTACAATGAGCAGTTCTTC. Translating it yields CASSDAQVGGYNEQFF.

This clonotype was found many times. The rearrangement uses TRBV28 and TRBJ1-5, with no clear D. Trimming pared 2 bases from V and 6 bases from J, leaving 11 bases between. The CDR3 spans 14 residues. Germline V gene sequence: CDR1 MDHEN, CDR2 SYDVKM. The CDR3 here is CASSLGRLGQPQHF. The CDR3 DNA sequence: TGTGCCAGCAGTTTAGGGCGTCTCGGTCAGCCCCAGCATTTT.

This clonotype has at least ten counts. V gene TRBV12-3 or TRBV12-4 combines with J gene TRBJ2-1; possible D gene TRBD2, 5 bases. With 2 bases removed from V and 10 bases from J, the gap between germline ends came to 15 bases. CDR3 length: 14 residues. CDR3 region: CASSLWTVEREQFF. Written as DNA, the CDR3 is TGTGCCAGCAGTTTATGGACGGTAGAGCGGGAGCAGTTCTTC.

This clonotype was seen only a few times. The J gene is TRBJ1-4, the V gene TRBV18; D not resolved. The CDR3 runs to 17 residues. V was shortened by 0 bases and J by 4 bases, with 15 bases between the two germline ends. Germline CDR1 reads KGHSH; CDR2 reads LQKENI. CDR3 nucleotide sequence: TGTGCCAGCTCACCACCTCCGGGCGCGTCCTTTAATGAAAAACTGTTTTTT. Translating it yields CASSPPPGASFNEKLFF.

This clonotype has a handful of counts. The chain couples TRBV4-2 to TRBJ1-5; weak D call: TRBD1 (6 bases). CDR3 size: 15 residues. From germline, CDR1 is LGHNA and CDR2 YNFKEQ. V lost 0 bases and J lost 6, with 12 bases in between. The CDR3 region has the DNA TGTGCCAGCAGCCAAGAGAGGCAGGGGAGTCAGCCCCAGCATTTT. Translation gives CASSQERQGSQPQHF.

This clonotype has just one count. This chain's CDR3 is CASSLPSVYEQYF. The CDR3 DNA reads TGTGCCAGCAGTTTACCGTCCGTCTACGAGCAGTACTTC. This chain links TRBV12-3 or TRBV12-4 with TRBJ2-7; D is undetermined. The CDR3 loop spans 13 amino acids. V lost 2 bases, J lost 3 bases, and 8 bases lay in between.

In its sample, this clonotype was seen many times. This rearrangement joins TRBV18 to TRBJ2-3; no firm D call. Trimming took off 4 bases at V and 0 bases at J, with 11 bases between the two ends. There are 15 residues in the CDR3. Germline CDR1 reads KGHSH; CDR2 reads LQKENI. The CDR3 spells CASSLRPASTDTQYF. In DNA form, the CDR3 reads TGTGCCAGCTCACTCCGACCGGCTAGCACAGATACGCAGTATTTT.

V and J are TRBV5-8 and TRBJ1-3, with 7 bases identical to TRBD1. J was trimmed by 0 bases and V by 4 bases; bases with no gene match: 7. The V gene's germline CDR1 is SGHTS and CDR2 YDEGEE. The CDR3 spans 16 residues. CDR3 amino acids: CASSRGTVLSGNTIYF. In nucleotides, the CDR3 is TGTGCCAGCAGCCGGGGGACAGTCCTCTCTGGAAACACCATATATTTT.